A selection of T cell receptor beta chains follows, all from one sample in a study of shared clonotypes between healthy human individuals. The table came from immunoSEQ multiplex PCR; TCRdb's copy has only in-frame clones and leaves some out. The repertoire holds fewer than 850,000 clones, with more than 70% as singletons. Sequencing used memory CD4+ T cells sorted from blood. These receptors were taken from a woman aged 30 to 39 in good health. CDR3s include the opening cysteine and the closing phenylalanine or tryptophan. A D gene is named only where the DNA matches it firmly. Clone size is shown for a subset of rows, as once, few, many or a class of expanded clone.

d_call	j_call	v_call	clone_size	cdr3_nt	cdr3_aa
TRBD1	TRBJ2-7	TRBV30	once	TGTGCCTGGAGTGCGGGACAGGGCATCAACGAGCAGTACTTC	CAWSAGQGINEQYF
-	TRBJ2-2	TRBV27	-	TGTGCCAGCAGTCCTGACGGGACGAAAAAGCTGTTTTTT	CASSPDGTKKLFF
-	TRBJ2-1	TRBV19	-	TGTGCCAGTAGTATAGATAGCGGTTCCTACAATGAGCAGTTCTTC	CASSIDSGSYNEQFF
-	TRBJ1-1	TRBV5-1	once	TGCGCCAGCAGCAAAGACACTGAAGCTTTCTTT	CASSKDTEAFF
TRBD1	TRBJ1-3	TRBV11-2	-	TGTGCCAGCAGCTTGGCAGGGGGTAATGCGGGAAACACCATATATTTT	CASSLAGGNAGNTIYF
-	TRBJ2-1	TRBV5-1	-	TGCGCCAGCAGCTTGGGAGCTGGACTACCTTACAATGAGCAGTTCTTC	CASSLGAGLPYNEQFF
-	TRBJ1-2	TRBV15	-	TGTGCCACCAGCAGGTGGGTTGATGGCTACACCTTC	CATSRWVDGYTF
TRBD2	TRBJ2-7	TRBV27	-	TGTGCCAGCAGTTCCCGCTGGAGCGGGAATGGTTACGAGCAGTACTTC	CASSSRWSGNGYEQYF
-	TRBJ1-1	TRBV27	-	TGTGCCAGCAGTCCGTACTTAGTGGGTCCGGGGAGGACTGAAGCTTTCTTT	CASSPYLVGPGRTEAFF
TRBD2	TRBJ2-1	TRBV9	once	TGTGCCAGCAGCGGTGCCCTCCCGAGCGGGGCATACAATGAGCAGTTCTTC	CASSGALPSGAYNEQFF
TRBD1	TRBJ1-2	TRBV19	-	TGTGCCAGTAGTCCGGGACAGGATACCTATGGCTACACCTTC	CASSPGQDTYGYTF
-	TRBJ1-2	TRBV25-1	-	TGTGCCAGCAGTGAATATCAACAGGGAAGGGATGGCTACACCTTC	CASSEYQQGRDGYTF
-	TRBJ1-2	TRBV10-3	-	TGTGCCATCAGTGCAGGGACATACACTAACTATGGCTACACCTTC	CAISAGTYTNYGYTF
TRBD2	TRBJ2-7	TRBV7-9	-	TGTGCCAGCAGCTCCGGACTAGCGGGAGGCTCCGAGCAGTACTTC	CASSSGLAGGSEQYF
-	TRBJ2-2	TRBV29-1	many	TGCAGCGTTGACCCCAGTGGGAGTGGCGCCGGGGAGCTGTTTTTT	CSVDPSGSGAGELFF
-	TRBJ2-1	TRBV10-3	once	TGTGCCACCTCTGGTTCCAATGAGCAGTTCTTC	CATSGSNEQFF
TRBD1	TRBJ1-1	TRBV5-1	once	TGCGCCAGCAGCTTGGCTACAGGGGCAAGAATGAACACTGAAGCTTTCTTT	CASSLATGARMNTEAFF
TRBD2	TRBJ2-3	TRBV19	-	TGTGCCAGTAGTGGTTTTTTGGTAGCGGGAGGGCATGGCACAGATACGCAGTATTTT	CASSGFLVAGGHGTDTQYF
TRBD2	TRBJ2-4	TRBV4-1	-	TGCGCCAGCAGCCGAGGACTAGCGGGAGGCTTAGCCAAAAACATTCAGTACTTC	CASSRGLAGGLAKNIQYF
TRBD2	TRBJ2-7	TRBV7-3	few	TGTGCCAGCAGCATTAGCGGGAGCCACGAGCAGTACTTC	CASSISGSHEQYF
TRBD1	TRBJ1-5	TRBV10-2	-	TGCGCCAGCAGCCTCCCGGGACAGGGGGGTCAGCCCCAGCATTTT	CASSLPGQGGQPQHF
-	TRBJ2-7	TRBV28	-	TGTGCCAGCAGTTTGAGTCAGGAGAGCACCTACGAGCAGTACTTC	CASSLSQESTYEQYF
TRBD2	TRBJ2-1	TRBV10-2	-	TGCGCCAGCTCAACTAGCGGGAGGGGAGCCTACAATGAGCAGTTCTTC	CASSTSGRGAYNEQFF
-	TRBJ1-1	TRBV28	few	TGTGCCAGCAGACGCAGCGACAGTGAAGCTTTCTTT	CASRRSDSEAFF